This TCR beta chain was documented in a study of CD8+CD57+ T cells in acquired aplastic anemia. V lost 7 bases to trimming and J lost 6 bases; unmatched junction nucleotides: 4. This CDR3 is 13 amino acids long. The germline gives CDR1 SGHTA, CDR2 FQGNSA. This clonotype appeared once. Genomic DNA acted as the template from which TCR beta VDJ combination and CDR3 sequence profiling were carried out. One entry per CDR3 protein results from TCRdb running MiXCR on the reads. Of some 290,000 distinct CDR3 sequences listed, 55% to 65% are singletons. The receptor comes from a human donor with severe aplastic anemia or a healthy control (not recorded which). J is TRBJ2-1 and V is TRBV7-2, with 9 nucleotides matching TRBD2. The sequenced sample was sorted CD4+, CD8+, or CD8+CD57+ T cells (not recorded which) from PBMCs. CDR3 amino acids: CASKGTSFNEQFF. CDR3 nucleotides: TGTGCCAGCAAAGGGACTAGCTTCAATGAGCAGTTCTTC.